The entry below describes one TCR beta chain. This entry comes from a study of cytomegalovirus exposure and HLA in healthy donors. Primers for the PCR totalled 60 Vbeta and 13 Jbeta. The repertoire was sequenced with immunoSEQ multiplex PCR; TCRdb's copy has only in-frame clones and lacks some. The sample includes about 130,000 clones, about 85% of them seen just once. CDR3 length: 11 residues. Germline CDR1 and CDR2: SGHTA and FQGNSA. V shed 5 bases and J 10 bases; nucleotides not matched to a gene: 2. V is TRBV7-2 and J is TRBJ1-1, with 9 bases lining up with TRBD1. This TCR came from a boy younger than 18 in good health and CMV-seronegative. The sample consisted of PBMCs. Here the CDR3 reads CASSADRGAFF. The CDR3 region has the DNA TGTGCCAGCAGCGCGGACAGGGGAGCTTTCTTT.